The 29 T cell receptor beta chains below were found in one sample sequenced in a study of T cell changes during pregnancy in multiple sclerosis. Libraries were prepared by immunoSEQ multiplex PCR; TCRdb keeps only in-frame clonotypes and omits some of them. The repertoire includes 45,000 to 60,000 clones, 80% to 95% of them detected once, and 1.2% sits in the top ten. The sample in question was peripheral blood, obtained after pregnancy. These receptors originate from a female donor in good health, enrolled as a control in a pregnancy study.

CDR3 region: CASAREASSNYGYTF. In DNA, the CDR3 is TGTGCCAGCGCCAGAGAGGCAAGTTCTAACTATGGCTACACCTTC. The rearrangement joins TRBV2 to TRBJ1-2; D is undetermined. The ends were cut back, 8 bases at V and 0 bases at J, with 16 bases in the middle. Germline CDR1 is SNHLY and CDR2 is FYNNEI. The CDR3 has 15 amino acids.

This sequence joins TRBV14 and TRBJ2-3, with TRBD2 identical over 10 bases. CDR1 and CDR2 (germline): SGHDN, FVKESK. Trimming cost V 5 bases and J 3 bases; bases outside gene matches: 8. The CDR3 contains 16 residues. CDR3 residues: CASSTRLAGRTDTQYF. The DNA of the CDR3 is TGTGCCAGCAGCACCCGACTAGCGGGCAGAACAGATACGCAGTATTTT.

The chain uses TRBV6-5 and TRBJ1-2; 9 positions agree with TRBD1. Germline-derived CDR1 and CDR2 are MNHEY and SVGAGI. The CDR3 covers 15 residues. With V trimmed by 6 bases and J by 6 bases, 11 bases remained unmatched. The CDR3: CASSLGGTGINGYTF. Written as DNA, the CDR3 is TGTGCCAGCAGCCTAGGGGGGACAGGGATAAATGGCTACACCTTC.

The chain links TRBV7-8 to TRBJ1-2; 8 bases align to TRBD1. Germline CDR1 is SGHVS and CDR2 is FQNEAQ. The V gene end was trimmed by 6 bases and the J gene end by 2 bases; junction bases not matched to a gene: 2. The CDR3 has 13 residues. The CDR3 nucleotides read TGTGCCAGCAGTCGACAGGGGAACTATGGCTACACCTTC. Translating it yields CASSRQGNYGYTF.

The V and J genes are TRBV7-6 and TRBJ1-5, with 8 bases matching TRBD1. The germline gives CDR1 SGHVS, CDR2 FNYEAQ. V dropped 1 base and J dropped 8; count of bases not matched to a gene: 7. This CDR3 is built from 15 residues. CDR3 loop: CASSLGPGGKEPQHF. Here the CDR3 DNA reads TGTGCCAGCAGCTTAGGGCCAGGGGGCAAAGAGCCCCAGCATTTT.

The V call is TRBV11-3, the J call TRBJ1-1; 9 nucleotides line up with TRBD1. This CDR3 contains 15 residues. The ends lost 5 bases at V and 0 bases at J; junction bases unmatched: 4. CDR1 is SGHNT, CDR2 YENEEA, per germline. The CDR3 DNA reads TGTGCCAGCAGCCCAGGACAGGGGTTGAACACTGAAGCTTTCTTT. This sequence encodes CASSPGQGLNTEAFF.

V is TRBV6-6 and J is TRBJ1-5; D is perhaps TRBD1 (6 bases). CDR3 length: 16 amino acids. CDR1 and CDR2 from the germline V gene are MNHNY and SVGAGI (reference sequence). V shed 6 bases and J shed 0 bases, with 15 bases lying between them. Here the CDR3 DNA reads TGTGCCAGCAGCCCCTCCAGGGGCTTTAGCAATCAGCCCCAGCATTTT. Translation gives CASSPSRGFSNQPQHF.

The rearrangement joins TRBV6-4 to TRBJ2-3; 10 bases map to TRBD1. CDR3 length: 16 amino acids. The V and J ends lost 0 bases and 6 bases, in that order; junction bases with no gene match: 6. Germline CDR1 reads MRHNA; CDR2 reads SNTAGT. CDR3 sequence: CASSDSRGTGADTQYF. The CDR3 bases are TGTGCCAGCAGTGACTCGAGGGGGACAGGGGCGGATACGCAGTATTTT.

The chain has TRBV18 and TRBJ1-4; no definite D call. V lost 4 bases to trimming and J lost 3 bases, with 9 bases between them. The CDR3 runs 14 residues. Germline CDR1 reads KGHSH; CDR2 reads LQKENI. The CDR3 region has the DNA TGTGCCAGCTCACTACAGAACTCTAATGAAAAACTGTTTTTT. It is translated as CASSLQNSNEKLFF.

The rearrangement uses TRBV7-8 and TRBJ1-3, with D possibly matching TRBD1 (6 bases). V was cut by 4 bases and J by 4 bases, with 17 bases left in between. There are 16 residues in the CDR3. Per germline, CDR1 SGHVS and CDR2 FQNEAQ. The CDR3 coding sequence is TGTGCCAGCAGCTACTCCGTGGGGGCCGCCGGAAACACCATATATTTT. It encodes CASSYSVGAAGNTIYF.

The V gene is TRBV18, the J gene TRBJ1-1; D is perhaps TRBD1 (5 bases). In germline, CDR1 is KGHSH, CDR2 LQKENI. The CDR3 length is 13 residues. Trimming shortened V by 0 bases and J by 7 bases, and 9 bases separated the two germline ends. In nucleotides, the CDR3 is TGTGCCAGCTCACCACCGGCAGGGCTTGAAGCTTTCTTT. Protein product: CASSPPAGLEAFF.

The chain employs TRBV29-1 and TRBJ2-2; 11 positions match TRBD1. The CDR3 consists of 12 residues. Germline CDR1 and CDR2: SQVTM and ANQGSEA. Unmatched junction bases numbered 4, after V lost 5 bases and J lost 11 bases. Here the CDR3 DNA reads TGCAGCGTTTTGGGACAGGGGGTAGAGCTGTTTTTT. Its translation: CSVLGQGVELFF.

The V gene is TRBV2, the J gene TRBJ1-1, with D perhaps matching TRBD1 (6 bases). The CDR3 has 15 residues. CDR1 is SNHLY, CDR2 FYNNEI, per germline. The ends were cut back, 0 bases at V and 7 bases at J, with 15 bases in the middle. The CDR3 DNA sequence: TGTGCCAGCAGTGAAGCGGCCGAGGGAGGGGGTGAAGCTTTCTTT. It encodes CASSEAAEGGGEAFF.

V gene TRBV28 combines with J gene TRBJ2-2, with 8 bases lining up with TRBD2. Unmatched junction bases numbered 9, after V lost 5 bases and J lost 4 bases. CDR1 and CDR2 from the germline V gene are MDHEN and SYDVKM. The CDR3 consists of 16 residues. The CDR3 DNA reads TGTGCCAGCAGTCCCCCCCCGGGGGGGTCCACCGGGGAGCTGTTTTTT. Translating gives CASSPPPGGSTGELFF.

The gene calls are TRBV5-6 and TRBJ1-2, with unresolved D. Germline CDR1 SGHDT, CDR2 YYEEEE. Trimming took off 2 bases at V and 6 bases at J, with 17 bases between the two ends. The CDR3 length is 15 residues. Here the CDR3 DNA reads TGTGCCAGCAGCTTCCCGAGTCAGGCAGATAATGGCTACACCTTC. It translates to CASSFPSQADNGYTF.

The genes are TRBV7-2 and TRBJ2-1; the match to TRBD2 covers 10 bases. The germline gives CDR1 SGHTA, CDR2 FQGNSA. CDR3 length equals 17 residues. V lost 4 bases and J lost 6; bases outside the gene matches: 12. The CDR3 is CASSSRGLAGVSNEQFF. In DNA form, the CDR3 reads TGTGCCAGCAGCTCGAGGGGGCTAGCGGGAGTCTCCAATGAGCAGTTCTTC.

This chain uses TRBV30 with TRBJ1-5, with D perhaps TRBD1 (6 bases). CDR3 size: 14 residues. Germline-derived CDR1 and CDR2 are GTSNPN and SVGIG (reference sequence). The V end lost 3 bases, the J end lost 1 base, and 10 bases lay between the germline ends. The CDR3 sequence: CAWSGDTSNQPQHF. CDR3 sequence (DNA): TGTGCCTGGAGCGGGGACACAAGCAATCAGCCCCAGCATTTT.

This clone was detected once. The J gene is TRBJ2-2, the V gene TRBV18; 7 bases line up with TRBD1. Germline CDR1 is KGHSH and CDR2 is LQKENI. This CDR3 is built from 18 residues. The J segment lost 0 bases and the V segment lost 6 bases, leaving 13 bases of the junction unmatched. CDR3 region: CASSGGLGGPANTGELFF. CDR3 coding DNA: TGTGCCAGCTCCGGCGGATTAGGGGGCCCCGCGAACACCGGGGAGCTGTTTTTT.

This rearrangement joins TRBV6-1 to TRBJ2-1; 9 bases fit TRBD1. The germline V gene encodes CDR1 MNHNS and CDR2 SASEGT. The CDR3 has 15 residues. Unmatched junction bases numbered 13, after V lost 10 bases and J lost 6 bases. The CDR3 DNA reads as TGTGCCACTAGGGACCGGGACAGGGCAGGCAATGAGCAGTTCTTC. It yields the protein CATRDRDRAGNEQFF.

CDR3 sequence reads: CASSARDRADEQYF. In nucleotides, the CDR3 is TGTGCCAGCAGTGCCCGGGACAGGGCGGACGAGCAGTACTTC. The V and J genes are TRBV6-6 and TRBJ2-7; 9 bases fit TRBD1. Germline CDR1 reads MNHNY; CDR2 reads SVGAGI (reference sequence). CDR3 length equals 14 residues. Trimming at V came to 5 bases and at J to 5 bases, leaving 7 bases not matched to a gene.

V is TRBV28 and J is TRBJ1-2, with D tentatively TRBD1 (6 bases). The V end lost 5 bases, the J end lost 6 bases, and 22 bases lay between the germline ends. The germline V gene encodes CDR1 MDHEN and CDR2 SYDVKM. This CDR3 is built from 16 residues. Here the CDR3 DNA reads TGTGCCAGCAGTAAACTCCTCCCCGGACAGAGTGATGGCTACACCTTC. It is translated as CASSKLLPGQSDGYTF.

The chain combines TRBV27 with TRBJ1-1; weak D call: TRBD1 (6 bases). CDR1 MNHEY and CDR2 SMNVEV come from the germline V gene (reference sequence). CDR3 length: 17 residues. The V and J ends lost 3 bases and 2 bases respectively, with 19 bases between them. The CDR3 DNA reads as TGTGCCAGCAGTTTGTTCACAGGGCCCCCATACAACACTGAAGCTTTCTTT. Its protein product is CASSLFTGPPYNTEAFF.

This chain connects TRBV15 to TRBJ1-6; D is undetermined. The CDR3 spans 15 residues. The V gene's germline CDR1 is LNHNV and CDR2 YYDKDF (reference sequence). V was clipped by 3 bases and J by 6 bases, with 12 bases between them. CDR3 in amino acids: CATSRPKQINSPLHF. The CDR3, as DNA: TGTGCCACCAGCAGGCCGAAACAGATTAATTCACCCCTCCACTTT.

The chain uses TRBV29-1 and TRBJ2-3, with 9 positions matching TRBD1. The length of the CDR3 is 14 residues. Germline loops: CDR1 SQVTM, CDR2 ANQGSEA. V shed 6 bases, J shed 4 bases, and the junction held 8 bases outside the gene matches. CDR3 region: CSVARTGEADTQYF. Written as DNA, the CDR3 is TGCAGCGTCGCCCGGACAGGGGAGGCAGATACGCAGTATTTT.

The sample holds one count of this clone. This chain uses TRBV25-1 with TRBJ1-5; no clear D. The ends were cut back, 8 bases at V and 6 bases at J, with 20 bases in the middle. Per germline, CDR1 MGHDK and CDR2 SYGVNS. The CDR3 consists of 15 residues. This chain's CDR3 is CASWEYDTSGQPQHF. CDR3 bases: TGTGCCAGCTGGGAATACGATACCTCCGGTCAGCCCCAGCATTTT.

This chain links TRBV28 with TRBJ1-2; the D gene is possibly TRBD1 (5 bases). Germline CDR1 is MDHEN and CDR2 is SYDVKM. CDR3 length: 14 residues. Trimming pared 8 bases from V and 0 bases from J, leaving 13 bases between. CDR3 amino acids: CASSKDNSNYGYTF. Written as DNA, the CDR3 is TGTGCCAGCTCTAAGGACAATTCTAACTATGGCTACACCTTC.

V is TRBV15 and J is TRBJ2-1; 11 bases map to TRBD2. Germline CDR1 LNHNV, CDR2 YYDKDF (reference sequence). V was clipped by 0 bases and J by 6 bases; unmatched bases: 10. CDR3 length: 18 residues. CDR3 in DNA: TGTGCCACCAGCAGAGATCTCCCGACTAGCGGGAATTTCAATGAGCAGTTCTTC. Translating it yields CATSRDLPTSGNFNEQFF. The full variable domain, rest sourced from reference TRBV15 and TRBJ2-1, is DAMVIQNPRYQVTQFGKPVTLSCSQTLNHNVMYWYQQKSSQAPKLLFHYYDKDFNNEADTPDNFQSRRPNTSFCFLDIRSPGLGDTAMYLCATSRDLPTSGNFNEQFFGPGTRLTVL.

Only one count was recorded for this clone. The rearrangement links TRBV4-3 to TRBJ2-7, with 9 bases aligning to TRBD1. CDR3 length: 18 residues. In germline, CDR1 is LGHNA, CDR2 YSLEER. The V segment lost 1 base and the J segment 2 bases; nucleotides outside the gene matches: 12. CDR3 coding DNA: TGCGCCAGCAGCCAAGCGGGACAGGGACGATTACGGCCCTACGAGCAGTACTTC. This codes for CASSQAGQGRLRPYEQYF.

The chain has TRBV5-1 and TRBJ1-2; tentatively, D is TRBD1 (6 bases). In germline, CDR1 is SGHRS, CDR2 YFSETQ. The CDR3 is 14 amino acids. V lost 4 bases and J 0 bases, leaving 10 bases between the germline ends. The CDR3: CASSADSANYGYTF. DNA of the CDR3: TGCGCCAGCAGCGCGGACAGCGCTAACTATGGCTACACCTTC.